This TCR beta chain is drawn from a study of Ad26.COV2.S vaccination and SARS-CoV-2 variants. Germline V CDR1 and CDR2: SNHLY, FYNNEI. V lost 7 bases to trimming and J lost 6 bases, with 16 bases between them. The CDR3 covers 13 residues. Indicated treatment: 15 to 20 received Ad26.COV2.S at low or high dose, single or two shots; roughly five received placebo; per-sample allocation not given. After the first vaccine or placebo injection, samples were drawn on day 63. Libraries were prepared by immunoSEQ multiplex PCR; TCRdb keeps only in-frame clonotypes and omits some of them. The sample shows approximately 480,000 clones, around 90% of them seen only once.

The chain recombines TRBV2 with TRBJ2-7; D is uncertain. The sequenced sample was peripheral blood, obtained in a trial of Ad26.COV2.S vaccine versus placebo. This receptor was taken from a person between 18 and 65 years old who received the Ad26.COV2.S COVID-19 vaccine or a placebo. CDR3 protein: CASNLTPMVEQYF. The CDR3 DNA is TGTGCCAGCAACCTCACCCCAATGGTCGAGCAGTACTTC. Drawing the rest from reference TRBV2 and TRBJ2-7, the complete variable domain is EPEVTQTPSHQVTQMGQEVILRCVPISNHLYFYWYRQILGQKVEFLVSFYNNEISEKSEIFDDQFSVERPDGSNFTLKIRSTKLEDSAMYFCASNLTPMVEQYFGPGTRLTVT.